This T cell receptor (beta chain) is from a study of cytomegalovirus exposure and HLA in healthy donors (dated by TCRdb to the late 2010s). Regarding the study in general: An earlier analysis of some 600 of the donors reported 276 Gb of sequence data and about 120 million unique TCR beta sequences obtained from approximately 180 million T cells. Among roughly 400 genotyped donors of the cohort, an average of around 250,000 unique TCR beta nucleotide sequences was sequenced per donor, of which about 18% were non-productive. Of the approximately 400 genotyped donors, less than 85% were placed in the genetic ancestry cluster associated with self-reported Caucasian donors. Alongside the repertoire data, information on donor age, sex, ethnicity and CMV serostatus was compiled. To study patterns of TCR occurrence, a later analysis re-analyzed previously published TCR beta repertoires from more than 550 donors and added high-resolution HLA genotyping. Rather than drawing on any new phenotypic data, the later analysis identified candidate immune exposures from TCR beta sequences and the way those sequences occurred across donors. To decide whether each TCR beta V gene segment behaved as functional or pseudogenic, an earlier analysis of some 570 of the donors relied on high-throughput TCR beta sequencing. HLA typing included class I and class II loci at four-digit resolution. The study combined high-throughput TCR immunosequencing, statistical association of individual TCRs with disease status, and machine learning to predict cytomegalovirus infection status. A later genetic analysis took genome-wide SNP genotypes for about three fifths of the 666 donors and used that subset as a discovery cohort. An early release covering 500 to 750 HLA-typed donors comprised roughly 300 gigabases of sequencing data and around 86 million unique TCR sequences. The study aimed to test whether cataloging public T cell receptors could reveal signatures of past pathogen exposure. Along with the 666-subject first cohort, a separate validation cohort of around 110 different subjects was used. The number of donors typed differed by locus, with about 629-630 for A, B, C, DRB1 and DQB1, around 560 for DQA1, over 600 for DPA1, and some 440 for DPB1. Using immunosequencing, the study profiled T cell repertoires from 500 to 800 subjects and related those repertoires to cytomegalovirus serostatus. About 5 DR-DQ haplotypes were handled as single units for association and clustering, since linkage in the cohort was strong. Every discovery cohort repertoire had been produced on one sequencing platform. General study outcomes and caveats: The earlier analysis of approximately 540 of the donors excluded 15 to 20 rarely observed V segments, including chromosome 9 orphons, because counts were too low. In a later analysis, HLA-associated TCR beta chains showed more clonal expansion and lower generation probabilities than non-associated chains that were equally common. Only TCR beta chains were sequenced in this cohort, and the absence of alpha or paired-chain data limited detectable features. Most CMV-associated TCR beta chains appeared to be HLA-restricted in a later analysis, and the HLA associations seemed to be driven largely by CMV exposure. At a false discovery rate of 0.05, a later analysis linked 16,951 TCR beta sequences to specific HLA alleles. Because the 87-base-pair reads could not distinguish some IMGT-functional V segments, including TRBV6-2 and TRBV6-3, those segments were excluded. According to a later analysis, parvovirus B19, influenza, CMV and Epstein-Barr virus appeared linked to several top co-occurrence clusters. A few of the identified cytomegalovirus-associated TCR beta chains were confirmed in vitro to be specific for cytomegalovirus antigens. In a later analysis, TCR association rates were found to vary across HLA loci, with the most associated TCRs seen for DRB1 alleles and the fewest for HLA-C alleles. Across donors, most TCR sequences were observed very rarely, whereas some public TCRs were present in many individuals. An association between a missense DCLRE1C variant and V-gene and J-gene trimming of TCR beta chains was found in a later genetic analysis and replicated in an independent cohort. The authors suggested that the approach could potentially be extended to other disease states and immunological phenotypes. Broadly in line with IMGT annotations, most TCR beta V segments showed up in productive rearrangements about 87% or about 30% of the time in an earlier analysis of about 500 of the donors. In the study, about 150 TCR beta chains were listed as associated with cytomegalovirus. The presence/absence analyses assumed that sequencing depth was roughly uniform across donors, and that assumption may not be true. Cytomegalovirus status was reported to be diagnosed by the classifier with high specificity and sensitivity in both the original and validation cohorts. When HLA alleles, especially DR and DQ, strongly co-occurred, attributing TCR associations to individual alleles was difficult. A further reported finding was that TCR beta sequences accurately predicted the HLA-A and HLA-B alleles for most subjects in the first cohort. Because some donors lacked HLA typing at each locus, the association tests relied only on the typed subset. Correlated functional status among segregating V segments might be attributable to linkage disequilibrium, but an unknown experimental factor could not be ruled out. According to a later genetic analysis, donors in an Asian-associated ancestry cluster had fewer N-insertions in productive TCRs than the approximately 650-donor mean. A group of highly shared sequence variants was considered likely to be a technical artifact of the sequencing pipeline. Immune exposure information for the cohort was limited to CMV serostatus.

The library was obtained by the immunoSEQ multiplex PCR assay. For the multiplex PCR, a mixture combining 60 forward primers for TCR Vbeta segments and 13 reverse primers for TCR Jbeta segments was used. The CDR3 region of rearranged TCR beta genes was amplified from genomic DNA by a multiplex PCR assay. The Illumina HiSeq System was used to sequence the amplified TCR beta libraries as 87-base-pair reads. Per the original workflow: A later analysis counted approximately 74 million unique TCR beta chains across the approximately 700 repertoires, and some 11 million of these chains were shared by at least two donors. Raw reads were error-corrected and collapsed into unique sequences by a nearest-neighbor algorithm in which closely related sequences were merged to remove PCR and sequencing errors. Alignment of CDR3 sequences to IMGT reference sequences was used to assign V, D and J gene segments. For a sequence to be retained, a match of at least six nucleotides was required to both a V gene segment and a J gene segment. Rearrangements were called productive when the CDR3 lacked stop codons and stayed in frame with V and J; all others were non-productive. CDR3 was defined according to IMGT convention as the region running from the second conserved V-encoded cysteine to the conserved J-encoded phenylalanine. Sequences without an unambiguous match to a single V gene segment were excluded from the earlier analysis of several hundred of the donors. An earlier analysis of around 600 of the donors classified V segments as functional when productive rearrangements were above 56.7% and as segregating when the standard deviation between donors was above 5%. A statistical classification framework was developed to diagnose cytomegalovirus status using the catalog of TCR beta chain sequences. In a later analysis, TCR nucleotide sequences were compared against IMGT/GENE-DB human TR gene sequences so that V and J genes could be assigned. In a later analysis, CDR3 sequences and most-parsimonious VDJ recombination scenarios were assigned using the TCRdist pipeline. A later analysis defined each TCR beta chain by its CDR3 amino acid sequence plus V-gene family, and excluded reads lacking a unique V-gene family. In a later analysis, 450 to 600 highly shared, low-generation-probability nucleotide sequences were removed to address suspected cross-contamination and a sequencing artifact. In a later analysis, a clonal expansion index was calculated for each public chain from normalized within-repertoire ranks of inferred template counts. Generation probabilities in a later analysis came from a VDJ recombination model fitted to out-of-frame rearrangements, and those results were checked against IGoR. In a later analysis, TCR-TCR, TCR-HLA and TCR-CMV co-occurrence was scored with hypergeometric tests, and a repertoire-size bias correction was applied to TCR pairs. To estimate false discovery rates, a later analysis permuted the HLA or CMV assignments 20 times. In a later analysis, co-occurring TCRs were grouped using DBSCAN, and TCRdist sequence similarity was added for clustering within HLA-allele-positive subsets. Repertoires with fewer than 30,000 or more than 120,000 public chains, plus five repertoires with anomalous nucleotide sharing, were excluded from co-occurrence clustering. Entries here come from immuneACCESS through TCRdb and include only in-frame sequences with V and J called. Some clones fail to appear in such tables; in the studies checked, an unresolved V gene covers under half of the shortfall, and the cause of the remainder is unknown. Clonal size and the V and J genes are those of that table, whereas D and trimming came from the DNA. The sample contains about 200,000 clones, 86% of them found a single time. In total, the top ten clones hold less than 0.4% of the sample.

About this clone: Its cognate antigen has yet to be identified. The input lacks base qualities; no much larger clone sits a single base away.

V trim: 5 bases; J trim: 9 bases; unmatched bases: 6. The CDR3 starts with the cysteine, ends with the phenylalanine, and has 13 residues. CDR3 DNA is the only sequence kept; it has 39 bases, read in frame from the first base. Sequences MNHEY (CDR1) and SMNVEV (CDR2) are obtained from the germline V gene (reference sequence). The cohort comprised some 730 healthy bone marrow donors. At the time of sampling, all cohort members were nominally healthy, though unrecorded immune exposures were likely present. The donor was CMV seronegative and belonged to the group of over 350 seronegative cohort members. A peripheral blood sample was provided by each donor, and peripheral blood mononuclear cells were used for TCR beta sequencing. Genomic DNA extraction from the blood cell samples was performed with the Qiagen DNeasy Blood Extraction Kit.

The sequenced material came from PBMCs. The rearranged segments are TRBV27 and TRBJ2-1; 8 bases in the junction line up with TRBD1. The TCR was taken from a woman under 40 in good health and CMV-seronegative. This receptor has the CDR3 CASSPQGAAEQFF. The bases are TGTGCCAGCAGTCCGCAGGGGGCAGCTGAGCAGTTCTTC.